This T cell receptor beta chain was obtained from a study of OX40 agonist ivuxolimab in advanced cancers. Study-level background: Ivuxolimab was an agonistic, fully human IgG2 monoclonal antibody directed against OX40 (CD134), a costimulatory receptor. Intravenous ivuxolimab was administered to patients every 2 weeks at six dose levels: 0.01, 0.1, 0.3, 1.5, 3 and 10 mg/kg. Among the approximately 50 dose-escalation patients, roughly 20 had hepatocellular carcinoma, 15 or so melanoma, 9 renal cell carcinoma and 9 head and neck cancer. A male proportion of around 80% and a mean age of around 60 years, ranging from about 20 to 79, were recorded for the dose-escalation cohort. Patients were allowed to have had prior anti-PD-1, anti-PD-L1 or anti-CTLA-4 therapy, and approximately 41% of the dose-escalation patients had previously received checkpoint inhibitors. Partial responses occurred in three dose-escalation patients, of whom one had hepatocellular carcinoma and two had cutaneous melanoma. The point of sequencing TCRbeta in the periphery was to test whether ivuxolimab changed TCR sequence diversity and drove clonal T-cell expansion. The monotherapy dose-escalation portion (N of about 47 patients) of the phase I ivuxolimab trial is reported in the paper.

To sequence the TCRbeta CDR3 region, genomic DNA was isolated from the sorted cells. The immunoSEQ Assay was used for sequencing of TCRbeta CDR3 regions. TCRdb took over this immuneACCESS table, retaining in-frame rearrangements with V and J assigned. Such tables are incomplete; in checked studies, under half of the missing clones stem from an unresolved V gene, and the remainder is unexplained. This sample is represented by about 64,000 clones; around 89% of them were singletons. The ten largest clones take up 13% to 15% of the sample. The trial excluded patients who had a history of autoimmune disease or who were on systemic immunosuppression. In every dose cohort, peripheral blood was drawn for TCR sequencing at baseline, cycle 4 day 1, and cycle 7 day 1. Samples came from an open-label, multicenter, first-in-human phase I dose-escalation trial of ivuxolimab. Adults with locally advanced or metastatic head and neck squamous cell, hepatocellular, melanoma or renal cell carcinoma were enrolled in the trial. Before TCR sequencing, CD4+ T cells and CD8+ T cells were sorted from peripheral blood as separate populations.

In regard to this clone: Its specific antigen is unknown. Per-base quality was not reported, and no clone a single base away is much larger than it.

V is pared back by 6 bases and J by 0 bases, with 6 bases lying between the germline termini. The germline V gene (reference sequence) yields LNHDA for CDR1 and SQIVND for CDR2. Inclusive of the bounding cysteine and phenylalanine, the CDR3 is 13 residues long. Here the CDR3 DNA is all that survives: 39 bases in frame from base 1. The full study reports these points: Partial responders in the 0.1-3.0 mg/kg groups had among the lowest normalized peripheral clonal expansion, especially among CD8+ T cells. After ivuxolimab, expanded clones were on average more numerous among CD8+ T cells than among CD4+ T cells. Which antigens the clonally expanded peripheral T cells were specific for was not determined. At doses from 0.1 to 3.0 mg/kg, clonal expansion was seen in both CD4+ and CD8+ blood T cells between baseline and week 6. Low levels of normalized T-cell clonal expansion were also shown by some nonresponding patients.

This sample comprised CD4+ or CD8+ T cells sorted from blood, obtained in a trial of the OX40 agonist ivuxolimab. In this chain, TRBV19 is recombined with TRBJ1-5; confidence is insufficient to name the D gene. This clonotype originated in an adult with an advanced solid tumor such as melanoma, head and neck, liver or kidney cancer. DNA sequence: TGTGCCAGTAGGGCAGGTAGCAATCAGCCCCAGCATTTT. Its translation is CASRAGSNQPQHF.